This T cell receptor (beta chain) came from a study of Graves' ophthalmopathy and Graves' hyperthyroidism. Transcripts of RNA were the source for amplifying TCR beta CDR3 regions. HTBI primers primed a first-round RT-PCR, and a second-round multiplex PCR followed. TCRdb independently ran MiXCR on the multiplex PCR reads; one entry per CDR3 protein. The table lists around 1.1 million distinct CDR3 sequences, about two fifths of them singletons. About this clonotype: This may stem from a read error, because a much larger clone lies one nucleotide away.

This CDR3 is built from 15 residues. Germline loops: CDR1 DFQATT, CDR2 SNEGSKA (reference sequence). This sequence originates from an adult man with Graves' hyperthyroidism. This chain links TRBV20-1 with TRBJ1-1; D not resolved. Sequenced: peripheral blood or thyroid tissue (not recorded which). In DNA, the CDR3 is TGCAGTGCTAGTCTGCCTGGCCTCATGAACACTGAAGTTTTCTTT. Translating gives CSASLPGLMNTEVFF.